These 7 T cell receptor beta chains were sequenced from one sample in a study of blood T cells in healthy people across ages. A J-beta primer mix and a sample-barcoded 5' primer were used in a second PCR of roughly 6 to 11 cycles. MiXCR was run by TCRdb on the 5' RACE reads, yielding one entry per CDR3 protein. The sample consists of 1,100,000 or so distinct CDR3 sequences, around 45% of them appearing once. Sequenced material: blood. The source is an older woman in good health.

This clonotype has more than one count but fewer than ten. The CDR3 protein is CATSSEGGYEQYF. In nucleotides, the CDR3 is TGTGCCACCAGCTCGGAGGGGGGCTACGAGCAGTACTTC. The genes are TRBV15 and TRBJ2-7; the D call may be TRBD1 or TRBD2 (6 bases each). V dropped 5 bases and J dropped 3 bases, with 11 bases sitting between them. This CDR3 spans 13 amino acids. Germline V gene data show CDR1 as LNHNV and CDR2 as YYDKDF (reference sequence).

This clonotype was detected a few times. The chain carries TRBV4-2 and TRBJ1-5; D is perhaps TRBD1 (5 bases). The CDR3 sequence is 15 residues long. V lost 1 base, J lost 1 base, and 8 bases lay in between. Germline assignment: CDR1 LGHNA and CDR2 YNFKEQ. The CDR3 DNA reads TGTGCCAGCAGCCAAGGTCAGGGAAGCAATCAGCCCCAGCATTTT. Amino acid sequence: CASSQGQGSNQPQHF.

This clonotype was seen repeatedly, ten times or more. The rearrangement joins TRBV10-3 to TRBJ2-1; 8 nucleotides line up with TRBD2. CDR3 length equals 19 residues. Germline CDR1 reads ENHRY; CDR2 reads SYGVKD. The junction had 14 bases not matched to a gene; V was cut back by 0 bases and J by 4 bases. The CDR3 protein is CAISESRVGDAGGYNEQFF. The CDR3 coding sequence is TGTGCCATCAGTGAGTCGAGGGTAGGAGACGCGGGAGGTTACAATGAGCAGTTCTTC.

The chain carries TRBV5-1 and TRBJ2-5; 10 bases match TRBD2. The CDR3 length is 15 residues. Germline V lookup: CDR1 SGHRS, CDR2 YFSETQ. J was trimmed by 11 bases and V by 5 bases; bases with no gene match: 15. CDR3 sequence reads: CASSLTGTSANEQYF. The CDR3 coding sequence is TGCGCCAGCAGTTTAACCGGGACTAGCGCTAATGAGCAGTACTTC.

This clonotype was observed a handful of times. The genes are TRBV29-1 and TRBJ2-7, with TRBD1 matching 7 bases. The V gene's germline CDR1 is SQVTM and CDR2 ANQGSEA. V gave up 4 bases and J gave up 0 bases; unmatched junction bases: 6. There are 14 residues in the CDR3. CDR3 region: CSVVGTVPSYEQYF. Here the CDR3 DNA reads TGCAGCGTTGTCGGGACAGTGCCCTCCTACGAGCAGTACTTC.

This clonotype was seen a handful of times. The rearrangement links TRBV27 to TRBJ1-2; TRBD1 matches 7 bases. The CDR3 spans 14 residues. The ends lost 6 bases at V and 4 bases at J; junction bases unmatched: 8. Germline V lookup: CDR1 MNHEY, CDR2 SMNVEV (reference sequence). CDR3 sequence reads: CASSFDRDLYGYTF. CDR3 DNA sequence: TGTGCCAGCAGCTTCGACAGGGACCTCTATGGCTACACCTTC.

The sample holds a few counts of this clonotype. The chain recombines TRBV15 with TRBJ2-1; D is undetermined. This CDR3 comprises 13 residues. Germline V lookup: CDR1 LNHNV, CDR2 YYDKDF (reference sequence). The V and J ends lost 2 bases and 5 bases respectively, with 7 bases between them. This CDR3 reads CATSRRVNNEQFF. CDR3 DNA sequence: TGTGCCACCAGCAGACGAGTAAACAATGAGCAGTTCTTC.